Listed below are T cell receptor beta chains from one sample, sequenced in a study of T cell responses to AZD1222 COVID-19 vaccine. Here immunoSEQ multiplex PCR was the method, and the copy in TCRdb shows in-frame clones only, minus some. The table lists some 96,000 clones, roughly 90% of them singletons. The sample here was peripheral blood, taken 28 days after the second AZD1222 dose. The receptor source for this set is an adult who received the AZD1222 COVID-19 vaccine. CDR3s include the opening cysteine and the closing phenylalanine or tryptophan.

j_call	v_call	cdr3_aa
TRBJ2-7	TRBV7-9	CASSHWRGPAPYEQYF
TRBJ1-4	TRBV18	CASSEGGALNEKLFF
TRBJ2-1	TRBV10-2	CASSGPRKDNEQFF
TRBJ1-4	TRBV28	CASRPGTGGEKLFF
TRBJ1-2	TRBV9	CASSVRTGGAGYTF
TRBJ1-6	TRBV5-1	CASSRIQEGNSPLHF
TRBJ2-1	TRBV7-2	CASSSDRTGTSYYNEQFF
TRBJ2-5	TRBV3-1/TRBV3-2	CASSYLGELAKETQYF
TRBJ1-5	TRBV30	CAWSQGFVSNQPQHF
TRBJ1-2	TRBV7-2	CASSLMGARGYTF
TRBJ1-6	TRBV30	CAWSVSSMLALHF
TRBJ2-2	TRBV5-1	CASSLEASGSPGTGELFF
TRBJ1-5	TRBV2	CASSLGRASNQPQHF
TRBJ1-2	TRBV10-3	CAIRKDAGLGGYTF
TRBJ1-5	TRBV2	CASSGGLSNQPQHF
TRBJ2-2	TRBV30	CAWSGGTGSQTGELFF
TRBJ2-1	TRBV6-5	CASSYATSGRGKFF
TRBJ2-5	TRBV25-1	CASSDGQGTGQETQYF
TRBJ1-4	TRBV6-1	CASSEALRGTTTNEKLFF
TRBJ2-7	TRBV20-1	CSASLSGAGSSYEQYF
TRBJ2-2	TRBV27	CASSAYLGLAGGPGELFF
TRBJ1-5	TRBV13	CASSADRDQPQHF
TRBJ1-1	TRBV28	CASSLFQGKNTEAFF
TRBJ1-5	TRBV12-3/TRBV12-4	CASSRQGNQPQHF
TRBJ2-5	TRBV20-1	CSARGVETQYF
TRBJ1-1	TRBV5-6	CASSLATGGEAFF
TRBJ2-5	TRBV18	CASSRQETQYF
TRBJ1-2	TRBV11-2	CASRLFANLNYGYTF
TRBJ2-7	TRBV27	CASSLQGTTYEQYF
TRBJ2-7	TRBV6-5	CASSLSGREQYF
TRBJ1-5	TRBV18	CASSPGRDQPQHF
TRBJ1-1	TRBV13	CASSSTEGGEAFF
TRBJ2-7	TRBV3-1/TRBV3-2	CASSPSIPGEQYF
TRBJ2-7	TRBV10-2	CASSESRDNEQYF
TRBJ1-1	TRBV6-6	CASSYFSGGYEAFF
TRBJ1-1	TRBV9	CASSAQGNTEAFF
TRBJ2-7	TRBV7-9	CASSLPSVYEQYF
TRBJ1-5	TRBV5-6	CASSLGYSNQPQHF
TRBJ2-7	TRBV5-4	CASSLPIADAYEQYF
TRBJ1-2	TRBV5-1	CASSLAQGANYGYTF
TRBJ1-1	TRBV5-5	CASSLTDEAFF
TRBJ1-4	TRBV2	CASSLQGAGEKLFF
TRBJ1-1	TRBV2	CASSDWGLDTEAFF
TRBJ1-1	TRBV5-1	CASSLVLGQNTEAFF
TRBJ2-2	TRBV5-1	CASSFPSGVNTGELFF
TRBJ1-6	TRBV7-8	CASSPYRAYNSPLHF
TRBJ2-1	TRBV27	CASSPMGEYDNEQFF
TRBJ1-6	TRBV7-3	CASSAGGGLGSPLHF
TRBJ1-6	TRBV2	CASRPDSGNSPLHF